This T cell receptor (beta chain) stems from a study of blood T cells in healthy people across ages. Findings of the study overall: Shifts in expanded clonotypes may have been confounded by donor CMV status, which was unknown.

Through a sample-barcoded 5' primer and a J-beta primer mix, a second PCR was run for roughly 7 to 11 cycles. TCRdb re-derived calls from the 5' RACE reads in MiXCR, one entry per CDR3 protein. The sample records around 580,000 distinct CDR3 sequences, roughly 43% being singletons. Between the trimmed V and J ends, which lost 0 bases and 4 bases, there was a span of 19 bases. The length of the CDR3 is 17 residues. Germline V lookup: CDR1 LGHNA, CDR2 YSLEER. Points on this clonotype: The antigen remains unidentified.

Healthy Caucasians from Russia aged roughly 6 to 90 served as donors. The specimen sequenced was blood. J is TRBJ2-7 and V is TRBV4-3; D is perhaps TRBD1 or TRBD2 (6 bases each). The sequence came from a man of 80 years or more in good health. The CDR3 DNA follows: TGCGCCAGCAGCCAAGATCTGGCAGGAGGGGACATTTACGAGCAGTACTTC. Translated, it gives CASSQDLAGGDIYEQYF.